This T cell receptor beta chain was profiled in a study of human T cells and chemical hapten exposure. Study summary: The patient population, which was mostly female, had alopecia areata, totalis or universalis.

Germline V gene sequence: CDR1 KGHSH, CDR2 LQKENI. This CDR3 spans 14 amino acids. Trimming removed 1 base from V and 5 bases from J, with 8 bases in between. This sample's time point: patch test 1, 2 weeks after DPC sensitization. The treatment was: therapeutic diphenylcyclopropenone sensitization with weekly scalp DPC. Patch tests were applied only after blood draws. Researchers extracted total RNA from unfractionated whole blood. For this clonotype: The antigen is not known.

TCRdb used MiXCR to reprocess the RACE reads, holding one entry per CDR3 protein. The table includes 150,000 to 200,000 distinct CDR3 sequences, 13% to 15% detected once. The study's findings and limits: DPC sensitization left the count of TCRs above 1 in 1000 unchanged.

The origin of this receptor is a woman under 40 with alopecia areata. Some clones in this sample may be carry-over from other donors' samples. The chain is built from TRBV18 and TRBJ1-4; tentatively, D is TRBD1 (5 bases). The sequencing here drew on whole blood, taken in connection with sensitization to the hapten diphenylcyclopropenone (DPC). CDR3 sequence (DNA): TGTGCCAGCTCACCACAGGGGATGAATGAAAAACTGTTTTTT. Translated: CASSPQGMNEKLFF.